The table lists the clone carrying this T cell receptor beta chain with a count of one. The sample comes from a study of T cell responses to AZD1222 COVID-19 vaccine. Germline CDR1 is SGHDN and CDR2 is FVKESK. V lost 0 bases and J 7 bases, leaving 18 bases between the germline ends. CDR3 length: 17 amino acids. This table comes from immunoSEQ multiplex PCR, and its TCRdb copy is limited to in-frame clones, with some not included. The data hold approximately 90,000 clones, with approximately 90% observed a single time. The sample here was peripheral blood, taken on day 0 of AZD1222 vaccination. The chain is built from TRBV14 and TRBJ2-2; D not resolved. This sequence originates from an adult in good health. CDR3 amino acids: CASSQDRPELMVGELFF. CDR3 in DNA: TGTGCCAGCAGCCAAGATCGACCCGAACTGATGGTCGGGGAGCTGTTTTTT.